This T cell receptor beta chain came from a study of cytomegalovirus exposure and HLA in healthy donors. Whole-study findings and limits: The dataset shows that most TCR sequences were rare, while some public TCRs occurred in many donors. Most subjects' HLA-A and HLA-B alleles were reportedly predicted from TCR beta sequences. A list of 150 to 200 TCR beta chains associated with cytomegalovirus was given.

Points on this clone: The antigen remains unidentified.

V was pared by 5 bases and J by 6 bases, with 14 bases of the junction left unmatched. The CDR3 is made up of 16 amino acids. Germline lookup yields CDR1 SGHTA and CDR2 FQGNSA. The PCR ran on 60 Vbeta and 13 Jbeta primers. Generated by immunoSEQ multiplex PCR, the TCRdb table keeps only in-frame clones and is missing some. The table lists 150,000 to 200,000 clones, more than 75% of them singletons. Sequencing input: PBMCs. The rearrangement uses TRBV7-2 and TRBJ1-1; TRBD1 matches 8 bases. This receptor was obtained from a man in his forties or fifties in good health and CMV-seropositive. CDR3 sequence (DNA): TGTGCCAGCAGCCGACCTGACAGGGGAGGAGGGTCTGAAGCTTTCTTT. This translates into CASSRPDRGGGSEAFF. Based on the CDR3 plus reference TRBV7-2 and TRBJ1-1, the full variable domain is GAGVSQSPSNKVTEKGKDVELRCDPISGHTALYWYRQSLGQGLEFLIYFQGNSAPDKSGLPSDRFSAERTGGSVSTLTIQRTQQEDSAVYLCASSRPDRGGGSEAFFGQGTRLTVV.